In this sample, the clone carrying this T cell receptor (beta chain) turned up once. The antigen is unknown. This sample was taken from a study of cytomegalovirus exposure and HLA in healthy donors. Study-wide findings and caveats: CMV antigen specificity of three CMV-associated chains was confirmed in vitro.

The study ran its PCR with 60 Vbeta and 13 Jbeta primers. Measured with immunoSEQ multiplex PCR; TCRdb has only the in-frame clones, and not every one. This table holds over 100,000 clones, roughly three quarters found once. Germline V gene sequence: CDR1 LNHDA, CDR2 SQIVND (reference sequence). This CDR3 is 15 amino acids long. Trimming took off 4 bases at V and 0 bases at J, with 10 bases between the two ends. Sequenced material: PBMCs. The source is a woman aged 40 to 55 in good health and CMV-seronegative. The gene calls are TRBV19 and TRBJ1-3, with D perhaps matching TRBD1 (6 bases). CDR3 loop: CASSTQGHSGNTIYF. DNA for the CDR3: TGTGCCAGTAGTACCCAGGGACACTCTGGAAACACCATATATTTT.